The present T cell receptor beta chain was sequenced within a study of T cells after yellow fever vaccination. Findings of the study overall: Abundant clonotypes from the bulk population could have been carried over as contaminants into FACS-sorted repertoires. Post-booster samples contained most primary-vaccination clones (more than 95% CD4, 70% to 90% CD8). There was a small share of clonotypes that showed up in both the CD4 and CD8 compartments.

The CDR3 loop spans 14 amino acids. Looked up from germline, CDR1 is MNHEY and CDR2 is SMNVEV (reference sequence). V was trimmed by 3 bases and J by 0 bases, leaving 6 bases between them. In TCRdb, the 5' RACE reads were re-called with MiXCR into one record per CDR3 protein. The repertoire has 120,000 or so distinct CDR3 sequences, about 8.2% of them found once; the top ten carry under 40%. There are many counts of this clonotype. Its target is not known. The sequence was collected from a young man who received the YFV17D yellow fever vaccine. The chain couples TRBV27 to TRBJ2-4, with no clear D. Here the sequenced sample was CD8+ T cells sorted from PBMCs, taken on the day of the yellow fever booster vaccination. This CDR3 reads CASSFSTAKNIQYF. DNA of the CDR3: TGTGCCAGCAGTTTCTCGACAGCCAAAAACATTCAGTACTTC.